Listed here is a single TCR beta chain. Its target is not known. These data are taken from a study of vaccination and CD4 T cells after COVID-19. The overall study: Each post-COVID sample was drawn after diagnosis, and the median interval was 101 days (range 35 to 161).

Germline-derived CDR1 and CDR2 are MNHNS and SASEGT. Trimming removed 5 bases at V and 6 bases at J, with 17 bases between. This CDR3 is built from 15 residues. The study sequenced cultured CD4+ T cell DNA using the Oncomine TCR Beta short-read assay. Via MiXCR, TCRdb re-called the PCR reads, giving one row per CDR3 protein. The sample carries about 25,000 distinct CDR3 sequences, roughly 70% recorded once. Treatment indicated: roughly ten-day PBMC culture with coronavirus spike peptide pools or control peptides (ViraFEST assay). This clonotype was sampled from a human donor who received a COVID-19 vaccine. Sequencing was performed on CD4+ T cells from blood, cultured in vitro, taken after SARS-CoV-2 vaccination. This chain links TRBV6-1 with TRBJ1-5; D may be TRBD1 (6 bases). CDR3 DNA: TGTGCCAGCAGTACGGGTCCTAAAGGGGGTCAGCCCCAGCATTTT. Its translation is CASSTGPKGGQPQHF.